A single sample gave rise to the 16 T cell receptor beta chains below, sequenced in a study of cytomegalovirus exposure and HLA in healthy donors. The PCR contained 60 Vbeta and 13 Jbeta primers. Sequenced by immunoSEQ multiplex PCR; TCRdb stores in-frame clones only, minus some. Of around 130,000 clones listed, roughly 85% are singletons. Sequencing was performed on PBMCs. The receptor source for this set is a boy younger than 18 in good health and CMV-seronegative.

The chain combines TRBV27 with TRBJ2-7; 8 bases are shared with TRBD1. The CDR3 length is 14 residues. Germline CDR1 reads MNHEY; CDR2 reads SMNVEV (reference sequence). The ends lost 5 bases at V and 3 bases at J; junction bases unmatched: 6. The CDR3 DNA reads as TGTGCCAGCAGTCCCTACGGACAGGGCTACGAGCAGTACTTC. This gives the protein CASSPYGQGYEQYF.

V and J are TRBV9 and TRBJ1-3, with D perhaps TRBD1 (6 bases). Germline CDR1 SGDLS, CDR2 YYNGEE. The CDR3 is made up of 14 amino acids. V shed 2 bases and J shed 3 bases, with 9 bases lying between them. The DNA for the CDR3 is TGTGCCAGCAGCGTGGGGGCTGGTGGAAACACCATATATTTT. Translated: CASSVGAGGNTIYF.

This clone was detected once. The gene calls are TRBV11-2 and TRBJ2-3; 8 positions agree with TRBD1. After removal of 4 bases from V and 4 bases from J, the junction contained 7 bases not matched to a gene. This CDR3 is 15 amino acids long. CDR1 and CDR2 (germline): SGHAT, FQNNGV. The CDR3 spells CASSSTGALADTQYF. As DNA, the CDR3 is TGTGCCAGCAGCTCGACAGGGGCTTTAGCAGATACGCAGTATTTT.

In its sample, this clone was seen once. The V gene is TRBV14, the J gene TRBJ2-1, with D perhaps TRBD1 (6 bases). This CDR3 comprises 16 residues. Germline lookup yields CDR1 SGHDN and CDR2 FVKESK. V dropped 0 bases and J dropped 3 bases, with 12 bases sitting between them. The CDR3 nucleotides are TGTGCCAGCAGCCAAGATATCAGGGGCGGCTACAATGAGCAGTTCTTC. It specifies CASSQDIRGGYNEQFF.

In its sample, this clone was seen a few times. The chain joins TRBV5-1 to TRBJ1-1; 7 nucleotides align to TRBD1. Unmatched junction bases numbered 12, after V lost 0 bases and J lost 4 bases. Germline-derived CDR1 and CDR2 are SGHRS and YFSETQ. The CDR3 sequence is 17 residues long. The CDR3 DNA is TGCGCCAGCAGCTTGGACGACAGGGATCGGTGGGGCACTGAAGCTTTCTTT. It codes for CASSLDDRDRWGTEAFF.

This clone was seen a single time. The rearrangement links TRBV20-1 to TRBJ1-2, with a tentative D call TRBD1 (5 bases). Germline V gene data show CDR1 as DFQATT and CDR2 as SNEGSKA (reference sequence). The CDR3 is made up of 11 amino acids. Deletions cut 6 bases from V and 4 bases from J, with 9 bases between. Here the CDR3 reads CSAGGGYGYTF. For the CDR3, the DNA is TGCAGTGCCGGGGGAGGCTATGGCTACACCTTC.

This clone showed up just a few times. V and J are TRBV7-9 and TRBJ1-4; a weak D match, TRBD1 (5 bases). Trimming removed 3 bases at V and 5 bases at J, with 19 bases between. The CDR3 has 17 amino acids. The germline V gene has CDR1 SEHNR and CDR2 FQNEAQ (reference sequence). The CDR3, as DNA: TGTGCCAGCAGCTTGGTCGGGTCCTCGGGGGAAAATGAAAAACTGTTTTTT. Protein product: CASSLVGSSGENEKLFF. The full variable domain, its missing parts supplied by reference TRBV7-9 and TRBJ1-4, is DTGVSQNPRHKITKRGQNVTFRCDPISEHNRLYWYRQTLGQGPEFLTYFQNEAQLEKSRLLSDRFSAERPKGSFSTLEIQRTEQGDSAMYLCASSLVGSSGENEKLFFGSGTQLSVL.

The CDR3 DNA reads TGTGCCTGGAGCAATCTACAGGGGGCTTCTGGAAACACCATATATTTT. Its protein is CAWSNLQGASGNTIYF. This rearrangement joins TRBV30 to TRBJ1-3; 9 nucleotides match TRBD1. Trimming at V came to 3 bases and at J to 1 base, leaving 7 bases not matched to a gene. The CDR3 runs to 16 residues. Germline V CDR1 and CDR2: GTSNPN, SVGIG (reference sequence).

This clone was seen more than once but under ten times. The chain links TRBV30 to TRBJ2-1; D might be TRBD1 (5 bases). V lost 8 bases to trimming and J lost 4 bases, with 12 bases between them. From germline, CDR1 is GTSNPN and CDR2 SVGIG (reference sequence). The CDR3 length is 12 residues. The CDR3 DNA reads TGTGCCGGGGCCCCAGGATACAATGAGCAGTTCTTC. Translating gives CAGAPGYNEQFF.

The rearrangement uses TRBV29-1 and TRBJ1-3, with 8 bases that match TRBD1. Germline values: CDR1 SQVTM, CDR2 ANQGSEA. V lost 3 bases, J lost 0 bases, and 1 base stayed unmatched. The CDR3 totals 14 residues. The CDR3, as DNA: TGCAGCGTTGAGACAGGGGCCTCTGGAAACACCATATATTTT. This gives the protein CSVETGASGNTIYF.

The chain has TRBV7-3 and TRBJ2-7; 7 bases fit TRBD2. Unmatched junction bases numbered 12, after V lost 4 bases and J lost 3 bases. CDR1 and CDR2 (germline): SGHTA, FQGTGA. This CDR3 spans 16 amino acids. The CDR3 region is CASSSHFWWDYYEQYF. For the CDR3, the DNA is TGTGCCAGCAGCTCTCATTTCTGGTGGGACTACTACGAGCAGTACTTC.

V is TRBV11-3 and J is TRBJ2-3, with TRBD1 matching over 12 bases. V was pared by 5 bases and J by 5 bases, with 5 bases of the junction left unmatched. Looked up from germline, CDR1 is SGHNT and CDR2 is YENEEA. CDR3 size: 15 residues. The CDR3 sequence: CASSRGQGARDTQYF. CDR3 DNA sequence: TGTGCCAGCAGCCGGGGACAGGGGGCGAGAGATACGCAGTATTTT.

This chain joins TRBV6-5 and TRBJ1-1; maybe TRBD1 (5 bases). Trimming removed 6 bases at V and 2 bases at J, with 10 bases between. Germline CDR1 MNHEY, CDR2 SVGAGI. The CDR3 extends over 13 amino acids. CDR3 coding DNA: TGTGCCAGCAGACCGGGGGGTAACACTGAAGCTTTCTTT. Translating it yields CASRPGGNTEAFF.

The V gene is TRBV14, the J gene TRBJ2-2; perhaps TRBD2 as D (5 bases). There are 15 residues in the CDR3. Germline assignment: CDR1 SGHDN and CDR2 FVKESK. The ends were cut back, 1 base at V and 2 bases at J, with 8 bases in the middle. For the CDR3, the DNA is TGTGCCAGCAGCCAAGGAGGGTCTAACACCGGGGAGCTGTTTTTT. Translating gives CASSQGGSNTGELFF.

This clone was detected once. This chain uses TRBV4-1 with TRBJ2-1; 9 bases line up with TRBD2. The length of the CDR3 is 15 residues. V lost 6 bases, J lost 6 bases, and 9 bases stayed unmatched. Germline V CDR1 and CDR2: MGHRA, YSYEKL. CDR3 loop: CASSRGLANSNEQFF. The CDR3 bases are TGCGCCAGCAGTCGAGGACTAGCGAACTCCAATGAGCAGTTCTTC.

The V and J genes are TRBV15 and TRBJ2-7, with D possibly matching TRBD2 (5 bases). Germline V gene lookup returns CDR1 LNHNV and CDR2 YYDKDF (reference sequence). This CDR3 has 14 amino acids. Trimming cost V 5 bases and J 3 bases, with 14 bases left between them. CDR3 loop: CATSVGYRDYEQYF. The CDR3 region has the DNA TGTGCCACCAGCGTCGGTTACCGGGACTACGAGCAGTACTTC.